The 26 T cell receptor beta chains below all came from one sample that was sequenced in a study of PD-1 blockade in classical Hodgkin lymphoma. Method: immunoSEQ multiplex PCR; TCRdb's copy keeps in-frame clones and lacks some. Of approximately 93,000 clones listed, 78% are singletons. Indicated time point: cycle 4 day 1 (C4D1), after five to seven weeks of nivolumab. Each patient experienced a relapse that followed autologous stem cell transplantation, and brentuximab vedotin exposure varied. The sample consisted of peripheral blood mononuclear cells (PBMCs), taken before the fourth cycle of nivolumab. The receptors derive from a human donor with classical Hodgkin lymphoma.

The CDR3 sequence: CAIRGTSGMNTGELFF. CDR3 bases: TGTGCCATCCGCGGGACTAGCGGGATGAACACCGGGGAGCTGTTTTTT. This chain joins TRBV10-3 and TRBJ2-2; TRBD2 matches 13 bases. This CDR3 has 16 amino acids. J was trimmed by 1 base and V by 8 bases; bases with no gene match: 4. Per the germline V gene, CDR1 is ENHRY and CDR2 is SYGVKD.

The chain links TRBV6-1 to TRBJ2-3; D is perhaps TRBD2 (6 bases). Germline V gene sequence: CDR1 MNHNS, CDR2 SASEGT. The V end lost 6 bases, the J end lost 2 bases, and 12 bases lay between the germline ends. The CDR3 consists of 14 residues. The CDR3 is CASRWGLNTDTQYF. CDR3 bases: TGTGCCAGCAGGTGGGGACTTAACACAGATACGCAGTATTTT.

The chain has TRBV28 and TRBJ2-7; 7 nucleotides align to TRBD1. The germline gives CDR1 MDHEN, CDR2 SYDVKM. This CDR3 has 13 residues. V lost 2 bases, J lost 4 bases, and 2 bases stayed unmatched. The CDR3 loop reads CASSLRDSYEQYF. The CDR3 bases are TGTGCCAGCAGTTTACGGGACAGTTACGAGCAGTACTTC.

The chain carries TRBV7-6 and TRBJ2-7; 9 bases map to TRBD1. Trimming took 5 bases from V and 3 from J; bases not matched to a gene: 8. Germline loops: CDR1 SGHVS, CDR2 FNYEAQ. CDR3 length equals 15 residues. Here the CDR3 reads CASSLGTGTYYEQYF. The CDR3, as DNA: TGTGCCAGCAGCCTAGGGACAGGGACCTACTACGAGCAGTACTTC.

The chain carries TRBV6-5 and TRBJ2-7, with a weak D call TRBD2 (6 bases). CDR1 is MNHEY and CDR2 is SVGAGI in the germline V gene. The CDR3 is made up of 15 amino acids. The V end was cut by 2 bases, the J end by 2 bases, with 13 bases between. The CDR3 here is CASSYLVGGAYEQYF. The CDR3 nucleotides are TGTGCCAGCAGTTACCTCGTCGGAGGGGCCTACGAGCAGTACTTC.

The chain recombines TRBV7-9 with TRBJ2-2; 8 nucleotides line up with TRBD1. The germline V gene encodes CDR1 SEHNR and CDR2 FQNEAQ (reference sequence). Unmatched junction bases numbered 8, after V lost 10 bases and J lost 1 base. This CDR3 has 15 residues. CDR3 bases: TGTGCCACCCCCCCCGGGACAGGGAACACCGGGGAGCTGTTTTTT. Amino acids: CATPPGTGNTGELFF.

This clone was found once. The chain links TRBV7-2 to TRBJ2-1, with TRBD2 matching over 13 bases. Germline V gives CDR1 SGHTA, CDR2 FQGNSA. V shed 5 bases and J 6 bases; nucleotides not matched to a gene: 4. This CDR3 is built from 15 residues. In DNA form, the CDR3 reads TGTGCCAGCAGCCGGACTAGCGGGAGCATCAATGAGCAGTTCTTC. Its translation is CASSRTSGSINEQFF.

V usage is TRBV7-2 and J usage is TRBJ2-3; D is undetermined. V was cut by 5 bases and J by 2 bases, with 5 bases left in between. The CDR3 extends over 12 amino acids. Germline-derived CDR1 and CDR2 are SGHTA and FQGNSA. CDR3 DNA sequence: TGTGCCAGCAGCGTAATCACAGATACGCAGTATTTT. The encoded protein is CASSVITDTQYF. The variable domain in full, with the rest retrieved from reference TRBV7-2 and TRBJ2-3, is GAGVSQSPSNKVTEKGKDVELRCDPISGHTALYWYRQSLGQGLEFLIYFQGNSAPDKSGLPSDRFSAERTGGSVSTLTIQRTQQEDSAVYLCASSVITDTQYFGPGTRLTVL.

The J gene is TRBJ2-1, the V gene TRBV10-3; 10 nucleotides align to TRBD2. Trimming removed 10 bases from V and 10 bases from J; junction bases left unmatched: 10. Per the germline V gene, CDR1 is ENHRY and CDR2 is SYGVKD. The CDR3 sequence is 13 residues long. CDR3 residues: CATLTSGDSEQFF. The CDR3 nucleotides are TGTGCCACGCTTACTAGCGGGGATTCCGAGCAGTTCTTC.

V usage is TRBV4-3 and J usage is TRBJ2-5, with 10 bases fitting TRBD2. V lost 1 base and J lost 0; bases outside the gene matches: 8. The CDR3 spans 18 residues. Germline CDR1 is LGHNA and CDR2 is YSLEER. CDR3 DNA: TGCGCCAGCAGCCAAGGTGGGACTAGCGCCACCAACCAAGAGACCCAGTACTTC. Its translation is CASSQGGTSATNQETQYF.

The chain recombines TRBV19 with TRBJ2-1, with 7 bases matching TRBD2. After removal of 7 bases from V and 5 bases from J, the junction contained 5 bases not matched to a gene. CDR3 size: 13 residues. Germline CDR1 LNHDA, CDR2 SQIVND (reference sequence). CDR3 residues: CASTPGTNNEQFF. CDR3 sequence (DNA): TGTGCCAGTACCCCAGGGACTAACAATGAGCAGTTCTTC.

The V gene is TRBV18, the J gene TRBJ1-5; D gene unclear. The CDR3 has 16 amino acids. V was shortened by 6 bases and J by 8 bases, with 23 bases between the two germline ends. CDR1 is KGHSH, CDR2 LQKENI, per germline. CDR3 nucleotides: TGTGCCAGCTCTCCCGGGAGCCTCGGCCCCGACGAGCCCCAGCATTTT. This gives the protein CASSPGSLGPDEPQHF.

This rearrangement joins TRBV2 to TRBJ2-7, with TRBD2 matching 9 bases. V dropped 4 bases and J dropped 5; count of bases not matched to a gene: 6. Germline CDR1 is SNHLY and CDR2 is FYNNEI. The CDR3 loop spans 14 amino acids. The CDR3 bases are TGTGCCAGCAGTGCGGGACTAGCTGTAAACGAGCAGTACTTC. It specifies CASSAGLAVNEQYF. Supplemented by reference TRBV2 and TRBJ2-7, the full variable domain reads EPEVTQTPSHQVTQMGQEVILRCVPISNHLYFYWYRQILGQKVEFLVSFYNNEISEKSEIFDDQFSVERPDGSNFTLKIRSTKLEDSAMYFCASSAGLAVNEQYFGPGTRLTVT.

This clone was seen more than once but under ten times. The chain couples TRBV10-3 to TRBJ1-6, with TRBD1 matching over 8 bases. Per the germline V gene, CDR1 is ENHRY and CDR2 is SYGVKD. The V gene end was trimmed by 11 bases and the J gene end by 7 bases; junction bases not matched to a gene: 7. This CDR3 region has 13 residues. CDR3 sequence reads: CASDRGGNSPLHF. CDR3 sequence (DNA): TGTGCCTCTGACAGGGGTGGGAATTCACCCCTCCACTTT.

The rearrangement links TRBV6-5 to TRBJ1-4; D is undetermined. V was cut by 4 bases and J by 8 bases, with 11 bases left in between. CDR3 length: 13 amino acids. The germline gives CDR1 MNHEY, CDR2 SVGAGI. CDR3 coding DNA: TGTGCCAGCAGTTCTGGGGTCGGGGAAAAACTGTTTTTT. This translates into CASSSGVGEKLFF.

The chain employs TRBV5-1 and TRBJ2-2, with 11 bases fitting TRBD1. The germline V gene has CDR1 SGHRS and CDR2 YFSETQ. The CDR3 totals 16 residues. V dropped 4 bases and J dropped 5; count of bases not matched to a gene: 7. The CDR3 coding sequence is TGCGCCAGCAGCCCCGGACAGGGGGCTGGTACCGGGGAGCTGTTTTTT. It translates to CASSPGQGAGTGELFF.

J is TRBJ1-1 and V is TRBV2; D call uncertain. The V end lost 3 bases, the J end lost 5 bases, and 13 bases lay between the germline ends. Germline CDR1 reads SNHLY; CDR2 reads FYNNEI. The CDR3 sequence is 14 residues long. The CDR3 nucleotides read TGTGCCAGCAGTGACGGCGGGGTCGGGACTGAAGCTTTCTTT. The encoded protein is CASSDGGVGTEAFF.

The V and J genes are TRBV29-1 and TRBJ2-2; TRBD1 might be the D (5 bases). Trimming left V 0 bases short and J 4 bases short, with 6 bases between. In germline, CDR1 is SQVTM, CDR2 ANQGSEA. The CDR3 spans 13 residues. In DNA, the CDR3 is TGCAGCGTTGAAGAAAGGGGCACCGGGGAGCTGTTTTTT. Protein sequence: CSVEERGTGELFF.

The chain has TRBV19 and TRBJ1-5, with 7 positions matching TRBD1. CDR1 and CDR2 from the germline V gene are LNHDA and SQIVND (reference sequence). V lost 5 bases and J lost 3; bases outside the gene matches: 7. CDR3 size: 15 residues. Here the CDR3 DNA reads TGTGCCAGTAGTCCCGGGACAGAGGTCAATCAGCCCCAGCATTTT. Amino acids: CASSPGTEVNQPQHF.

The chain recombines TRBV11-2 with TRBJ2-7; D call uncertain. CDR3 length: 14 residues. Germline V gives CDR1 SGHAT, CDR2 FQNNGV. Trimming stripped 0 bases from V and 3 bases from J, with 9 bases between. The chain's CDR3 is CASSLDWALYEQYF. In DNA form, the CDR3 reads TGTGCCAGCAGCTTAGACTGGGCCCTCTACGAGCAGTACTTC.

The rearrangement links TRBV7-9 to TRBJ2-7; TRBD1 or TRBD2 may be the D gene (5 bases each). The CDR3 has 13 residues. Germline V gene lookup returns CDR1 SEHNR and CDR2 FQNEAQ (reference sequence). Trimming took 5 bases from V and 6 from J, leaving 14 bases between them. The CDR3: CASSQDFGGEQYF. CDR3 nucleotides: TGTGCCAGCAGCCAGGACTTTGGGGGCGAGCAGTACTTC.

This rearrangement joins TRBV4-3 to TRBJ2-2, with 10 bases matching TRBD2. V shed 5 bases and J 1 base; nucleotides not matched to a gene: 4. Germline V gives CDR1 LGHNA, CDR2 YSLEER. CDR3 length: 16 residues. The CDR3 nucleotides read TGCGCCAGCAGCTCCGGGACTAGCGAGAACACCGGGGAGCTGTTTTTT. It translates to CASSSGTSENTGELFF.

V gene TRBV11-3 combines with J gene TRBJ2-5; 7 bases line up with TRBD2. The V gene end was trimmed by 1 base and the J gene end by 2 bases; junction bases not matched to a gene: 7. CDR1 and CDR2 from the germline V gene are SGHNT and YENEEA. CDR3 length: 16 residues. The CDR3 bases are TGTGCCAGCAGCTTAGGGGTCGCGGGAGTTCAAGAGACCCAGTACTTC. Translating gives CASSLGVAGVQETQYF.

Concerning this clone itself: The junction and the germline gene differ at one end; a read error may be behind it. V and J are TRBV7-7 and TRBJ2-3; D perhaps matches TRBD1 (6 bases). This CDR3 contains 14 residues. Germline lookup yields CDR1 SSHAT and CDR2 FNYEAQ (reference sequence). CDR3 nucleotide sequence: TGTGCTAGCAGCAGGGGACATAGCACAGATACGCAGTATTTT. It translates to CASSRGHSTDTQYF.

This clone occurred once. V usage is TRBV5-7 and J usage is TRBJ2-7; D possibly corresponds to TRBD2 (6 bases). TRBV5-7 falls under the ORF class, with uncertain function. Trimming pared 4 bases from V and 1 base from J, leaving 9 bases between. CDR3 size: 13 residues. The CDR3, as DNA: TGTGCCAGCAGCGGGGGACTTTCCTACGAGCAGTACTTC. It specifies CASSGGLSYEQYF.

The CDR3 loop is CASTMETTLYNEQFF. The CDR3 DNA reads TGTGCCAGCACCATGGAGACAACCCTCTACAATGAGCAGTTCTTC. The chain joins TRBV7-6 to TRBJ2-1; no definite D call. Trimming removed 7 bases from V and 3 bases from J, with 16 bases in between. Germline V lookup: CDR1 SGHVS, CDR2 FNYEAQ. The CDR3 spans 15 residues.